The 10 T cell receptor beta chains listed next were all sequenced from one sample in a study of CD8+CD57+ T cells in acquired aplastic anemia (dated by TCRdb to 2016 to 2019). Reads for this sample came from an Illumina HiSeq 2000. Genomic DNA served as template for TCR beta VDJ combination and CDR3 sequence profiling. The raw public data were reprocessed by TCRdb itself: fastp quality trimming at Q25, MiXCR clonotype calling, in-frame beta chains only. Each entry is one CDR3 protein sequence, shown with its most common DNA and genes. The sample table contains 35,000 to 50,000 distinct CDR3 sequences; only one count was recorded for about 70% of them. Around 22% of the sample rests with the top ten. The sample taken for sequencing was sorted CD4+, CD8+, or CD8+CD57+ T cells (not recorded which) from PBMCs. These receptors were obtained from a human donor in good health, serving as a control.

V is TRBV2 and J is TRBJ1-2; 9 positions agree with TRBD1. CDR3 length equals 13 residues. V shed 8 bases, J shed 3 bases, and the junction held 4 bases outside the gene matches. Germline CDR1 and CDR2: SNHLY and FYNNEI. CDR3 sequence (DNA): TGTGCCAGCGGGGACAGGGCGGACTATGGCTACACCTTC. Its translation: CASGDRADYGYTF.

The chain couples TRBV19 to TRBJ2-3; a possible D gene is TRBD2 (6 bases). V lost 7 bases to trimming and J lost 0 bases, with 14 bases between them. CDR1 is LNHDA and CDR2 is SQIVND in the germline V gene (reference sequence). This CDR3 is 15 amino acids long. The CDR3 bases are TGTGCCAGTAAGAGGACTACCGCTAGCACAGATACGCAGTATTTT. It translates to CASKRTTASTDTQYF. Supplemented by reference TRBV19 and TRBJ2-3, the full variable domain reads DGGITQSPKYLFRKEGQNVTLSCEQNLNHDAMYWYRQDPGQGLRLIYYSQIVNDFQKGDIAEGYSVSREKKESFPLTVTSAQKNPTAFYLCASKRTTASTDTQYFGPGTRLTVL.

This rearrangement joins TRBV2 to TRBJ2-3; D is possibly TRBD1 (6 bases). The CDR3 covers 15 residues. Germline V gives CDR1 SNHLY, CDR2 FYNNEI. Trimming cost V 6 bases and J 0 bases, with 13 bases left between them. CDR3 bases: TGTGCCAGCAGCGAGGGACAAACTAGCACAGATACGCAGTATTTT. Encoded protein: CASSEGQTSTDTQYF.

This clonotype ranks as medium-sized (0.01 to 0.1%). The rearrangement uses TRBV29-1 and TRBJ1-1; D might be TRBD1 (5 bases). V lost 3 bases, J lost 3 bases, and 14 bases lay in between. Looked up from germline, CDR1 is SQVTM and CDR2 is ANQGSEA. The CDR3 contains 14 residues. CDR3 sequence: CSVEGGSGYTEAFF. CDR3 DNA: TGCAGCGTTGAGGGGGGTTCTGGGTACACTGAAGCTTTCTTT.

The V and J genes are TRBV7-8 and TRBJ2-3, with D unclear. V was cut by 8 bases and J by 0 bases, with 12 bases left in between. Germline CDR1 is SGHVS and CDR2 is FQNEAQ. The CDR3 extends over 14 amino acids. CDR3 sequence reads: CASGPGRSTDTQYF. As DNA, the CDR3 is TGTGCCAGCGGTCCCGGGCGTAGCACAGATACGCAGTATTTT. The full variable domain, its missing parts supplied by reference TRBV7-8 and TRBJ2-3, is GAGVSQSPRYKVAKRGQDVALRCDPISGHVSLFWYQQALGQGPEFLTYFQNEAQLDKSGLPSDRFFAERPEGSVSTLKIQRTQQEDSAVYLCASGPGRSTDTQYFGPGTRLTVL.

Ten or more counts support this clonotype. The rearrangement joins TRBV7-2 to TRBJ2-1; 14 positions agree with TRBD2. Germline V lookup: CDR1 SGHTA, CDR2 FQGNSA. The ends lost 1 base at V and 4 bases at J; junction bases unmatched: 3. The CDR3 has 17 residues. The CDR3 coding sequence is TGTGCCAGCAGCTTAGGGACTAGCGGGGGGAGGTACAATGAGCAGTTCTTC. As protein: CASSLGTSGGRYNEQFF.

With respect to this clonotype: Because the CDR3 is missing its conserved closing phenylalanine or tryptophan, this is likely a read error. The chain links TRBV7-8 to TRBJ1-2; TRBD1 matches 8 bases. The CDR3 sequence is 15 residues long. The germline V gene encodes CDR1 SGHVS and CDR2 FQNEAQ. Trimming cost V 1 base and J 5 bases; bases outside gene matches: 6. The CDR3 DNA reads as TGTGCCAGCAGCTTAGGGTCCCAGGGGGCTTATGGCTACACCCTC. This translates into CASSLGSQGAYGYTL.

By share, this clonotype ranks as medium-sized. The rearrangement joins TRBV29-1 to TRBJ1-1; D may be TRBD1 (6 bases). CDR1 SQVTM and CDR2 ANQGSEA come from the germline V gene. The germline V and J ends were trimmed by 5 bases and 4 bases, with 17 bases remaining between them. CDR3 length: 14 amino acids. The CDR3 nucleotides read TGCAGCGTTTATGGGACAAAACCTATCACTGAAGCTTTCTTT. It is translated as CSVYGTKPITEAFF.

As DNA, the CDR3 is TGCGCCAGCAGCTTGGCGGGGGTCTCCTACGAGCAGTACTTC. Translation: CASSLAGVSYEQYF. The chain recombines TRBV5-1 with TRBJ2-7, with a possible D match to TRBD2 (6 bases). Germline lookup yields CDR1 SGHRS and CDR2 YFSETQ. This CDR3 comprises 14 residues. V was shortened by 0 bases and J by 0 bases, with 7 bases between the two germline ends. The whole variable domain, filled in from reference TRBV5-1 and TRBJ2-7, reads KAGVTQTPRYLIKTRGQQVTLSCSPISGHRSVSWYQQTPGQGLQFLFEYFSETQRNKGNFPGRFSGRQFSNSRSEMNVSTLELGDSALYLCASSLAGVSYEQYFGPGTRLTVT.

V and J are TRBV11-2 and TRBJ1-2, with 7 bases matching TRBD1. The CDR3 extends over 18 amino acids. Trimming took 1 base from V and 5 from J; bases not matched to a gene: 16. Germline V CDR1 and CDR2: SGHAT, FQNNGV. The CDR3 DNA is TGTGCCAGCAGCTTAGGTCGCAGGGGGGTTTATAAGGGATATGGCTACACCTTC. Translated, it gives CASSLGRRGVYKGYGYTF.